These 16 T cell receptor beta chains originate from one sample sequenced in a study of cytomegalovirus exposure and HLA in healthy donors. 60 Vbeta and 13 Jbeta primers were used in PCR. Assay used: immunoSEQ multiplex PCR; TCRdb lists only in-frame clones, some missing. The table records about 180,000 clones, approximately 80% of them present only once. Sequences were obtained from PBMCs. The receptors were gathered from a girl aged 2-10 years in good health and CMV-seropositive.

The gene calls are TRBV28 and TRBJ2-2; 9 nucleotides align to TRBD2. This CDR3 is built from 14 residues. Trimming removed 7 bases from V and 7 bases from J; junction bases left unmatched: 7. Germline V gene data show CDR1 as MDHEN and CDR2 as SYDVKM. CDR3 DNA sequence: TGTGCCAGCAAGGATAGCGGGAGAGTCGGGGAGCTGTTTTTT. Amino acid sequence: CASKDSGRVGELFF.

J is TRBJ2-1 and V is TRBV2; D may be TRBD2 (5 bases). Trimming removed 10 bases from V and 0 bases from J, with 13 bases in between. Germline V CDR1 and CDR2: SNHLY, FYNNEI. CDR3 length: 14 amino acids. Written as DNA, the CDR3 is TGTGCCACCTTAAGCGGAAGCTCCTACAATGAGCAGTTCTTC. This sequence encodes CATLSGSSYNEQFF. Supplemented by reference TRBV2 and TRBJ2-1, the full variable domain reads EPEVTQTPSHQVTQMGQEVILRCVPISNHLYFYWYRQILGQKVEFLVSFYNNEISEKSEIFDDQFSVERPDGSNFTLKIRSTKLEDSAMYFCATLSGSSYNEQFFGPGTRLTVL.

The gene calls are TRBV6-6 and TRBJ2-7, with D perhaps matching TRBD2 (5 bases). CDR1 MNHNY and CDR2 SVGAGI come from the germline V gene (reference sequence). Trimming removed 7 bases at V and 2 bases at J, with 12 bases between. The CDR3 length is 13 residues. CDR3 bases: TGTGCCAGCACCCCAAGGGAGACCTACGAGCAGTACTTC. Translating it yields CASTPRETYEQYF.

The CDR3 protein is CASRGLAGVLDTQYF. The CDR3 region has the DNA TGCGCCAGCAGAGGACTAGCGGGAGTGTTAGATACGCAGTATTTT. The gene calls are TRBV5-1 and TRBJ2-3; 13 nucleotides match TRBD2. Germline V gene sequence: CDR1 SGHRS, CDR2 YFSETQ. CDR3 length equals 15 residues. V dropped 5 bases and J dropped 5; count of bases not matched to a gene: 5.

The chain employs TRBV7-9 and TRBJ1-2; tentatively, D is TRBD1 (5 bases). CDR1 and CDR2 from the germline V gene are SEHNR and FQNEAQ (reference sequence). This CDR3 is 14 amino acids long. With 3 bases removed from V and 8 bases from J, the gap between germline ends came to 16 bases. CDR3 nucleotide sequence: TGTGCCAGCAGCTTTAATCCAGGGAATGTCGGCTACACCTTC. Translation gives CASSFNPGNVGYTF.

The V call is TRBV9, the J call TRBJ2-5, with D maybe TRBD1 (6 bases). Between the trimmed V and J ends, which lost 4 bases and 2 bases, there was a span of 18 bases. Germline loops: CDR1 SGDLS, CDR2 YYNGEE. CDR3 size: 16 residues. CDR3 protein: CASSNDQGRGQETQYF. DNA for the CDR3: TGTGCCAGCAGCAACGATCAGGGGAGAGGTCAAGAGACCCAGTACTTC. Based on the CDR3 plus reference TRBV9 and TRBJ2-5, the full variable domain is DSGVTQTPKHLITATGQRVTLRCSPRSGDLSVYWYQQSLDQGLQFLIQYYNGEERAKGNILERFSAQQFPDLHSELNLSSLELGDSALYFCASSNDQGRGQETQYFGPGTRLLVL.

This chain connects TRBV4-2 to TRBJ2-5; D may be TRBD1 (6 bases). CDR1 and CDR2 from the germline V gene are LGHNA and YNFKEQ. CDR3 length: 15 amino acids. The V gene lost 1 base and the J gene lost 5 bases, with 14 bases spanning the gap. CDR3: CASSQGRAGDETQYF. The DNA of the CDR3 is TGTGCCAGCAGCCAAGGGCGGGCAGGGGATGAGACCCAGTACTTC.

J is TRBJ2-6 and V is TRBV7-3; D gene uncertain. V was cut by 5 bases and J by 0 bases, with 8 bases left in between. CDR1 and CDR2 from the germline V gene are SGHTA and FQGTGA. The CDR3 sequence is 15 residues long. CDR3 nucleotides: TGTGCCAGCAGCCCCTCTAGCTCTGGGGCCAACGTCCTGACTTTC. As protein: CASSPSSSGANVLTF. The complete variable domain, with remaining parts taken from reference TRBV7-3 and TRBJ2-6, reads GAGVSQTPSNKVTEKGKYVELRCDPISGHTALYWYRQSLGQGPEFLIYFQGTGAADDSGLPNDRFFAVRPEGSVSTLKIQRTERGDSAVYLCASSPSSSGANVLTFGAGSRLTVL.

The chain links TRBV5-1 to TRBJ2-6; D is undetermined. Between the trimmed V and J ends, which lost 4 bases and 0 bases, there was a span of 17 bases. The germline V gene encodes CDR1 SGHRS and CDR2 YFSETQ. The CDR3 contains 18 residues. The chain's CDR3 is CASSLTPEHSSGANVLTF. The CDR3 nucleotides read TGCGCCAGCAGCCTGACCCCCGAACACAGCTCTGGGGCCAACGTCCTGACTTTC. The full variable domain, its missing parts supplied by reference TRBV5-1 and TRBJ2-6, is KAGVTQTPRYLIKTRGQQVTLSCSPISGHRSVSWYQQTPGQGLQFLFEYFSETQRNKGNFPGRFSGRQFSNSRSEMNVSTLELGDSALYLCASSLTPEHSSGANVLTFGAGSRLTVL.

This sequence joins TRBV6-4 and TRBJ1-2; 8 nucleotides match TRBD1. Germline V CDR1 and CDR2: MRHNA, SNTAGT. After removal of 5 bases from V and 8 bases from J, the junction contained 13 bases not matched to a gene. The CDR3 length is 15 residues. CDR3 protein: CASSLTGGDLSGYTF. CDR3 nucleotide sequence: TGTGCCAGCAGTCTCACAGGGGGAGACCTATCCGGCTACACCTTC.

This rearrangement joins TRBV30 to TRBJ2-2; D remains ambiguous. V shed 2 bases and J shed 3 bases, with 4 bases lying between them. Germline CDR1 reads GTSNPN; CDR2 reads SVGIG (reference sequence). CDR3 size: 12 residues. The CDR3 sequence: CAWSSDTGELFF. For the CDR3, the DNA is TGTGCCTGGAGTTCCGACACCGGGGAGCTGTTTTTT.

With respect to this clone: The identical CDR3 is also encoded by other nucleotide sequences in the sample. The chain links TRBV30 to TRBJ1-1, with D maybe TRBD1 (6 bases). This CDR3 is built from 13 residues. Germline lookup yields CDR1 GTSNPN and CDR2 SVGIG (reference sequence). Trimming removed 8 bases at V and 2 bases at J, with 15 bases between. The CDR3 here is CATSKTGNTEAFF. The DNA for the CDR3 is TGTGCCACCTCCAAGACAGGTAACACTGAAGCTTTCTTT.

This clone was seen only a few times. V gene TRBV27 combines with J gene TRBJ1-2; D ambiguous. Per germline, CDR1 MNHEY and CDR2 SMNVEV (reference sequence). The CDR3 sequence is 13 residues long. The V gene lost 5 bases and the J gene lost 0 bases, with 7 bases spanning the gap. The CDR3 sequence is CASSHGSNYGYTF. The DNA of the CDR3 is TGTGCCAGCAGTCACGGGTCTAACTATGGCTACACCTTC.

The chain couples TRBV18 to TRBJ1-5, with D unclear. V was trimmed by 2 bases and J by 3 bases, leaving 11 bases between them. The CDR3 length is 15 residues. CDR1 is KGHSH and CDR2 is LQKENI in the germline V gene. CDR3 nucleotides: TGTGCCAGCTCACCAGACCCAGGATACAATCAGCCCCAGCATTTT. Translated, it gives CASSPDPGYNQPQHF.

The chain joins TRBV23-1 to TRBJ2-2; TRBD2 matches at 7 bases. TRBV23-1 is identified as an open reading frame with a role that is uncertain. The CDR3 contains 15 residues. V was clipped by 4 bases and J by 1 base; unmatched bases: 3. For the CDR3, the DNA is TGCGCCAGCAGTCGGGCTAGCGGGAACACCGGGGAGCTGTTTTTT. This sequence encodes CASSRASGNTGELFF.

The chain carries TRBV5-1 and TRBJ2-7, with a possible D match to TRBD1 (8 bases). The CDR3 length is 15 residues. CDR1 and CDR2 (germline): SGHRS, YFSETQ. V was cut by 4 bases and J by 9 bases, with 23 bases left in between. The CDR3 DNA reads TGCGCCAGCAGCGGCGGACAGGGATCCGCGGGAGTGCAGTACTTC. Translation: CASSGGQGSAGVQYF.